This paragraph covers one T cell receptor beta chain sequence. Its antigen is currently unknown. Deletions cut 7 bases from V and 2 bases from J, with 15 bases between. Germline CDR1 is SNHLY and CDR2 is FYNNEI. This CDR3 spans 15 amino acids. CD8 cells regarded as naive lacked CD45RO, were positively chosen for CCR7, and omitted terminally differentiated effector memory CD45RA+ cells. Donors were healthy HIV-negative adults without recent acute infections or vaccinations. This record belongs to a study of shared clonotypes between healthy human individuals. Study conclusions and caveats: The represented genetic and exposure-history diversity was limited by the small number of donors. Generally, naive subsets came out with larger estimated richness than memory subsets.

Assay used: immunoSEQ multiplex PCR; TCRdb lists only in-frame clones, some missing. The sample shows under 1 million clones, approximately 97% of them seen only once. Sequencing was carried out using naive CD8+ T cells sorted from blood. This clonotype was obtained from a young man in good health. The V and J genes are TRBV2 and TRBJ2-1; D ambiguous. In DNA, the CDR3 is TGTGCCAGCATCACAAGCGCCTCCACCTACAATGAGCAGTTCTTC. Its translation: CASITSASTYNEQFF.